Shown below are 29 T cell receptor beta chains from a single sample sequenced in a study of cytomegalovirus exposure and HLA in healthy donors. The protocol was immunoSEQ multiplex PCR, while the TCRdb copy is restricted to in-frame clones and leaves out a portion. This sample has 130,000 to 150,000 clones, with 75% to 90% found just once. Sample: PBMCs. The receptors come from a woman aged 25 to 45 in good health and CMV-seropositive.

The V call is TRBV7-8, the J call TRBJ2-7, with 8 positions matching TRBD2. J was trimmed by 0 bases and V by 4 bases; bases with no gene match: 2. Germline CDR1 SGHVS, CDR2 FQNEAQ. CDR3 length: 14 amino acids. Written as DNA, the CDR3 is TGTGCCAGCAGCTATAGCGGGGACTCCTACGAGCAGTACTTC. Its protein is CASSYSGDSYEQYF.

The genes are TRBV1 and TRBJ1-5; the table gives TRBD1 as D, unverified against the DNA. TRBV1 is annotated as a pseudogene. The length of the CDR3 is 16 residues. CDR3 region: CTSSQVKTGVPQPQHF. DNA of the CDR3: TGCACCAGCAGCCAAGTGAAGACAGGGGTACCCCAGCCCCAGCATTTT.

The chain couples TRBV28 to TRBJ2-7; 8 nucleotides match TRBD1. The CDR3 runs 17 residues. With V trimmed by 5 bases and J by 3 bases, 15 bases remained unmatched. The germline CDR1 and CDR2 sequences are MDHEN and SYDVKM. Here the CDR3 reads CASSEDGAGGFDYEQYF. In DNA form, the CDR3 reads TGTGCCAGCAGTGAGGACGGCGCAGGGGGCTTTGACTACGAGCAGTACTTC. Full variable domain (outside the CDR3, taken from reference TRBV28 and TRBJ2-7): DVKVTQSSRYLVKRTGEKVFLECVQDMDHENMFWYRQDPGLGLRLIYFSYDVKMKEKGDIPEGYSVSREKKERFSLILESASTNQTSMYLCASSEDGAGGFDYEQYFGPGTRLTVT.

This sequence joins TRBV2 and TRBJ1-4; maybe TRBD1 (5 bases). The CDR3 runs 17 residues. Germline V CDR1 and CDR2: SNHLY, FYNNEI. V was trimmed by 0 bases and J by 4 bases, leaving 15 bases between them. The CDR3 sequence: CASSEARGGDLNEKLFF. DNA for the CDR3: TGTGCCAGCAGTGAAGCGCGGGGGGGAGACCTTAATGAAAAACTGTTTTTT.

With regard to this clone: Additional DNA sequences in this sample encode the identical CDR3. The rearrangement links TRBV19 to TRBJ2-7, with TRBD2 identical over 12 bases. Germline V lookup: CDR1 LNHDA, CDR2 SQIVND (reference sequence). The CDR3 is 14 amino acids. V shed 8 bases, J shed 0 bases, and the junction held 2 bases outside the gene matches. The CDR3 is CASSTSGSSYEQYF. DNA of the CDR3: TGTGCCAGTTCGACTAGCGGGAGCTCCTACGAGCAGTACTTC.

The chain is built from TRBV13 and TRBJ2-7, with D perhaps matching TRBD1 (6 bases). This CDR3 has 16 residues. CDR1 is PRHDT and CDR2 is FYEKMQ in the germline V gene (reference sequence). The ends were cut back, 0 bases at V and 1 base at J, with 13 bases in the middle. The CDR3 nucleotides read TGTGCCAGCAGCTTAGGCCGGACAGTACCATCCTACGAGCAGTACTTC. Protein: CASSLGRTVPSYEQYF.

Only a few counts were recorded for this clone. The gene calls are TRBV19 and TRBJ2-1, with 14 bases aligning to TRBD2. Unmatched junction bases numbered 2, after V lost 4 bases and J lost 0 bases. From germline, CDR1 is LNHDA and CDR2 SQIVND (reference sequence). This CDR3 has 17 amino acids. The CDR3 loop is CASSRTSGGFSYNEQFF. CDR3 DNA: TGTGCCAGTAGTAGGACTAGCGGGGGGTTCTCCTACAATGAGCAGTTCTTC.

CDR3 DNA sequence: TGCGCCAGCAGCTTGGCAACAGACTACGAGCAGTACTTC. This sequence encodes CASSLATDYEQYF. The genes are TRBV5-1 and TRBJ2-7, with D uncertain. CDR3 length: 13 amino acids. The germline gives CDR1 SGHRS, CDR2 YFSETQ. Between the trimmed V and J ends, which lost 0 bases and 3 bases, there was a span of 7 bases.

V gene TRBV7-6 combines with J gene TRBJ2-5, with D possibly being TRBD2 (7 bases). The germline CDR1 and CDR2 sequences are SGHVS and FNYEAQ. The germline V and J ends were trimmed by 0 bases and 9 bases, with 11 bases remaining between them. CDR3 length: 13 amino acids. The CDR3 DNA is TGTGCCAGCAGCTTAGCGGGGGGGGCGGCCCAGTACTTC. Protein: CASSLAGGAAQYF. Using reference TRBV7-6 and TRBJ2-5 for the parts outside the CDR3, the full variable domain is GAGVSQSPRYKVTKRGQDVALRCDPISGHVSLYWYRQALGQGPEFLTYFNYEAQQDKSGLPNDRFSAERPEGSISTLTIQRTEQRDSAMYRCASSLAGGAAQYFGPGTRLLVL.

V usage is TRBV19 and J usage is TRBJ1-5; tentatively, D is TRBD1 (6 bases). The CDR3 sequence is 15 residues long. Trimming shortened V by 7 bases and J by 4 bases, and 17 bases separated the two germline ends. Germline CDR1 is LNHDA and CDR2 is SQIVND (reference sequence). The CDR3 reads CASNDLQGPNQPQHF. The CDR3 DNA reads TGTGCCAGTAACGACTTACAGGGACCTAATCAGCCCCAGCATTTT.

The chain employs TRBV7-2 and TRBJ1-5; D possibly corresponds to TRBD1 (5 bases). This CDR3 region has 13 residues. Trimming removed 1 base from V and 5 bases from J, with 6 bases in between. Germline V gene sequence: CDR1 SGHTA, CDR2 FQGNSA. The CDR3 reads CASSLGRDQPQHF. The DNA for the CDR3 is TGTGCCAGCAGCTTAGGCAGGGATCAGCCCCAGCATTTT.

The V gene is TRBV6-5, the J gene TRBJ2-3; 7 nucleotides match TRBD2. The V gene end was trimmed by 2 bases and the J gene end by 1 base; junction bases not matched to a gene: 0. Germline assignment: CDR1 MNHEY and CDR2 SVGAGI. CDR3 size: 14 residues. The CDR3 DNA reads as TGTGCCAGCAGTTACGGGGGGGGCACAGATACGCAGTATTTT. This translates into CASSYGGGTDTQYF.

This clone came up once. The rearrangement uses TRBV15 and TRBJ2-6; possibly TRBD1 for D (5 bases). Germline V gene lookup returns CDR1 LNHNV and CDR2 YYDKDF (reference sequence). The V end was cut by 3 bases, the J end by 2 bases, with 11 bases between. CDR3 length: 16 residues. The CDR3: CATSRLTGAGANVLTF. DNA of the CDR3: TGTGCCACCAGCAGGCTTACAGGTGCTGGGGCCAACGTCCTGACTTTC.

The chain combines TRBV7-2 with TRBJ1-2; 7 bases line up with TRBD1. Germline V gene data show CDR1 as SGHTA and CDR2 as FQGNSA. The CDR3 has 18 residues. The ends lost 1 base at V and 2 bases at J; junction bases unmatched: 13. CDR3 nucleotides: TGTGCCAGCAGCTTAGTATCCGCTTTTAGGGGGCGGAACTATGGCTACACCTTC. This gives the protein CASSLVSAFRGRNYGYTF.

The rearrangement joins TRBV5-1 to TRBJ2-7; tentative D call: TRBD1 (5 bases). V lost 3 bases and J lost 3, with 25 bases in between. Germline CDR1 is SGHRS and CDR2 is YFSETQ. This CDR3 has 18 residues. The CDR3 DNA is TGCGCCAGCAGCTCCGACCGGAGACAGAGCACCACTGGCTACGAGCAGTACTTC. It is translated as CASSSDRRQSTTGYEQYF.

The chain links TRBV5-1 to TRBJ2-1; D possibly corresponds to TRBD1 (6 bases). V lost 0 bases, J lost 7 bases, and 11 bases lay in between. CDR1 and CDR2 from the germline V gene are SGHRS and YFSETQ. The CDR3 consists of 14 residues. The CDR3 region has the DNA TGCGCCAGCAGCTTGGGTCGACAGGTGAATGAGCAGTTCTTC. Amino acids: CASSLGRQVNEQFF.

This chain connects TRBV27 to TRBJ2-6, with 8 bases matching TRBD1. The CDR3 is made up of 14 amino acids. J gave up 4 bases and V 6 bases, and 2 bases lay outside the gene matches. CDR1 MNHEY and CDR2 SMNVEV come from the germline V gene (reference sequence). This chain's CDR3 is CASRDRVGANVLTF. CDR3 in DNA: TGTGCCAGCAGGGACAGGGTGGGGGCCAACGTCCTGACTTTC.

The CDR3 protein is CASSPQTGSEKLFF. The CDR3 DNA sequence: TGTGCCAGCAGCCCCCAGACAGGGAGTGAAAAACTGTTTTTT. This rearrangement joins TRBV9 to TRBJ1-4; the match to TRBD1 covers 7 bases. V trimming: 4 bases; J trimming: 7 bases; junction bases outside the gene matches: 7. The germline V gene encodes CDR1 SGDLS and CDR2 YYNGEE. The CDR3 is 14 amino acids.

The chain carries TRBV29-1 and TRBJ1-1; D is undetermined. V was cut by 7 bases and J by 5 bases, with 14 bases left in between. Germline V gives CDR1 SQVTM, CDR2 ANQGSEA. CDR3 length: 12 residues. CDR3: CSAEGAHTEAFF. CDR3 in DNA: TGCAGCGCAGAGGGCGCCCATACTGAAGCTTTCTTT.

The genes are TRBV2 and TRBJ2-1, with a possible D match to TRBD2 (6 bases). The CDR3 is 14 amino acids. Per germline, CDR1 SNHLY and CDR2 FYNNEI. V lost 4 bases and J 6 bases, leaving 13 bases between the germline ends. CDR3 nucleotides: TGTGCCAGCAGTGCCAGACTAGTGGGCAATGAGCAGTTCTTC. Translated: CASSARLVGNEQFF.

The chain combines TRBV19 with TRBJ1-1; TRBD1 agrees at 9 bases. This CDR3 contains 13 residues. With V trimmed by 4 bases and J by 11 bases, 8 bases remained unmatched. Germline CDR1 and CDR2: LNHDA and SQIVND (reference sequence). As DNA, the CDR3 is TGTGCCAGTAGTACACAACAGGGGGCAGCGGCTTTCTTT. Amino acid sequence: CASSTQQGAAAFF.

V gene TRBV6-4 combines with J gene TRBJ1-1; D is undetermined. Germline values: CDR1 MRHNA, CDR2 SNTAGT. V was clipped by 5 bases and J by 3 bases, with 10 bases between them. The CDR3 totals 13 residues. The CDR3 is CASSREVDTEAFF. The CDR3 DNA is TGTGCCAGCAGTCGGGAAGTGGACACTGAAGCTTTCTTT.

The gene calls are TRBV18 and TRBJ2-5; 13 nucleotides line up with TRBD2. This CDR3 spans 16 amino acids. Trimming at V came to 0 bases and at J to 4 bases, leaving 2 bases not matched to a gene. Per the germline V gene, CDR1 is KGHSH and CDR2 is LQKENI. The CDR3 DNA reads TGTGCCAGCTCACCACCGCGACTAGCGGGAGGAGAGACCCAGTACTTC. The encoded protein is CASSPPRLAGGETQYF.

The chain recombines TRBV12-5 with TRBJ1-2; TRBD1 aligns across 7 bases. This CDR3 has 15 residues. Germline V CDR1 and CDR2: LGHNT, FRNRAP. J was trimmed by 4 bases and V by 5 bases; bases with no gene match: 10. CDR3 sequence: CASGNGDSTSYGYTF. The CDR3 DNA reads TGTGCTAGTGGTAACGGGGACAGTACCTCCTATGGCTACACCTTC.

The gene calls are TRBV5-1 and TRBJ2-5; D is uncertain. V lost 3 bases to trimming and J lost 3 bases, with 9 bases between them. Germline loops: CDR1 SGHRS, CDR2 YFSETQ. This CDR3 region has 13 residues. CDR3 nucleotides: TGCGCCAGCAGCTCCCTCGCAGAAGAGACCCAGTACTTC. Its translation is CASSSLAEETQYF. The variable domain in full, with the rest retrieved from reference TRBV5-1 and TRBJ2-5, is KAGVTQTPRYLIKTRGQQVTLSCSPISGHRSVSWYQQTPGQGLQFLFEYFSETQRNKGNFPGRFSGRQFSNSRSEMNVSTLELGDSALYLCASSSLAEETQYFGPGTRLLVL.

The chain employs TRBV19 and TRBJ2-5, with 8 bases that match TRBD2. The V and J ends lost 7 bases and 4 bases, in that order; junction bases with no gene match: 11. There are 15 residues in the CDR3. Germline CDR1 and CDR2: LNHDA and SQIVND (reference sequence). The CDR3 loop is CASNHPAGAIETQYF. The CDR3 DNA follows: TGTGCCAGTAATCATCCAGCGGGAGCGATAGAGACCCAGTACTTC.

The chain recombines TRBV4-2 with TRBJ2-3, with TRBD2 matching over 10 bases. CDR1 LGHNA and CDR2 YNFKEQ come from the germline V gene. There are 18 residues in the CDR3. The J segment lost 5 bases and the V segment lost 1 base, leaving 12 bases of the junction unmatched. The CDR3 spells CASSQGAQAAGGQDTQYF. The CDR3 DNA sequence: TGTGCCAGCAGCCAAGGGGCCCAAGCAGCGGGGGGGCAAGATACGCAGTATTTT.

The CDR3 spells CASSVSLGGAGETQYF. CDR3 nucleotides: TGTGCCAGCAGTGTATCGTTAGGGGGGGCCGGTGAGACCCAGTACTTC. J is TRBJ2-5 and V is TRBV2, with D perhaps TRBD2 (7 bases). The germline V gene encodes CDR1 SNHLY and CDR2 FYNNEI. Trimming took 4 bases from V and 5 from J, leaving 20 bases between them. CDR3 length: 16 amino acids.

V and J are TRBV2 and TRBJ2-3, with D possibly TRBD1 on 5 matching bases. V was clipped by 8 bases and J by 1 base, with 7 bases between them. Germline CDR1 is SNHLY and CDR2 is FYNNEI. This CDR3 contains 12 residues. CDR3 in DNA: TGTGCCAGCGTACAGGGCACAGATACGCAGTATTTT. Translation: CASVQGTDTQYF. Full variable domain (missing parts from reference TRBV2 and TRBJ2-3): EPEVTQTPSHQVTQMGQEVILRCVPISNHLYFYWYRQILGQKVEFLVSFYNNEISEKSEIFDDQFSVERPDGSNFTLKIRSTKLEDSAMYFCASVQGTDTQYFGPGTRLTVL.